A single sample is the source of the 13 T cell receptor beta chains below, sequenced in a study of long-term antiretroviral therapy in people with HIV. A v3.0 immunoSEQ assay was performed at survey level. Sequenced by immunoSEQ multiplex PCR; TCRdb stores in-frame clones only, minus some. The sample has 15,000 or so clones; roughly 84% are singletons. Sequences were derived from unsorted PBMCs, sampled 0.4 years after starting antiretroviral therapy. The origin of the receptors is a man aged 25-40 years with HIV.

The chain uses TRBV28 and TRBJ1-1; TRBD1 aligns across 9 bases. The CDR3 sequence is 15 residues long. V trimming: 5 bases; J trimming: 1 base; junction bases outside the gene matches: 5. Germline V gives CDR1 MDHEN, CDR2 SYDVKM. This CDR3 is CASSPGGQGNTEAFF. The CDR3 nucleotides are TGTGCCAGCAGTCCCGGGGGACAGGGGAACACTGAAGCTTTCTTT.

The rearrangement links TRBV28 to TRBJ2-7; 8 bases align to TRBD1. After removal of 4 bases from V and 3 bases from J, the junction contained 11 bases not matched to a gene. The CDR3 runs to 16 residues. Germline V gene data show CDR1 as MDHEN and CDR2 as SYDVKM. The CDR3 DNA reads TGTGCCAGCAGTTCACTCTACAGGGGGACGGGCTACGAGCAGTACTTC. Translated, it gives CASSSLYRGTGYEQYF.

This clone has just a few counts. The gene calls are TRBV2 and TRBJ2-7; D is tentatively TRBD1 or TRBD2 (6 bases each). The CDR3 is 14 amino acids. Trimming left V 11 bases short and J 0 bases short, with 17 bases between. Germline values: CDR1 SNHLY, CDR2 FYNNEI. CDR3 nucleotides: TGTGCCGGTGGAGGGGGATTGATCTCCTACGAGCAGTACTTC. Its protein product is CAGGGGLISYEQYF.

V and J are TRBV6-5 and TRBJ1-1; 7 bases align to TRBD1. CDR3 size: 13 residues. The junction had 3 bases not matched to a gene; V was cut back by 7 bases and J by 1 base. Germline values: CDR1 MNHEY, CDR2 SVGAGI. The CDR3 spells CASKRTGNTEAFF. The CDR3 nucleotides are TGTGCCAGCAAGCGGACAGGGAACACTGAAGCTTTCTTT.

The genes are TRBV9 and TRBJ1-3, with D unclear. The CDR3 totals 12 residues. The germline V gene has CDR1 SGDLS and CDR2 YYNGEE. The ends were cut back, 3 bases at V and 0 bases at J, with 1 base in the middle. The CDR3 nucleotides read TGTGCCAGCAGCGGCTCTGGAAACACCATATATTTT. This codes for CASSGSGNTIYF.

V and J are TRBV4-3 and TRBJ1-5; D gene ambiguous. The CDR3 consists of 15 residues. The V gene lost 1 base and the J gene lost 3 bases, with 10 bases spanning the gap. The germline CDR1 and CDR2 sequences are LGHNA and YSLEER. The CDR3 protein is CASSQGRILNQPQHF. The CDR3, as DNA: TGCGCCAGCAGCCAAGGCAGGATCCTCAATCAGCCCCAGCATTTT.

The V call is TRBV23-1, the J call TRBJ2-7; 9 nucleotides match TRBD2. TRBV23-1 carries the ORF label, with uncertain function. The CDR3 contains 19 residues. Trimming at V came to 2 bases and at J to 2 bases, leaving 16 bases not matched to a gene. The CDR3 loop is CASSQGGGFSGRTPYEQYF. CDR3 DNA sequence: TGCGCCAGCAGTCAAGGGGGGGGGTTTAGCGGGAGAACCCCCTACGAGCAGTACTTC.

CDR3 nucleotide sequence: TGTGCCAGCTCACCCCTTGACACTGAAGCTTTCTTT. Translating gives CASSPLDTEAFF. This chain joins TRBV18 and TRBJ1-1; D uncertain. The germline gives CDR1 KGHSH, CDR2 LQKENI. V gave up 3 bases and J gave up 3 bases, with 5 bases separating them. The CDR3 is made up of 12 amino acids.

DNA of the CDR3: TGTGCCAGCAGTTTACGCAGGGGGCCCGGGGAGCTGTTTTTT. Translation: CASSLRRGPGELFF. V and J are TRBV28 and TRBJ2-2; TRBD1 matches at 8 bases. Germline assignment: CDR1 MDHEN and CDR2 SYDVKM. The ends lost 2 bases at V and 6 bases at J; junction bases unmatched: 2. The CDR3 extends over 14 amino acids. Combining the CDR3 with reference TRBV28 and TRBJ2-2 gives the whole variable domain DVKVTQSSRYLVKRTGEKVFLECVQDMDHENMFWYRQDPGLGLRLIYFSYDVKMKEKGDIPEGYSVSREKKERFSLILESASTNQTSMYLCASSLRRGPGELFFGEGSRLTVL.

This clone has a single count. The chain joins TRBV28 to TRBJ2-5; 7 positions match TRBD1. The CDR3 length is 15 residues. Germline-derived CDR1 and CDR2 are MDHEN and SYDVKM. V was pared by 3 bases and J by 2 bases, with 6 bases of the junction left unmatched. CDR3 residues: CASSFGDREQETQYF. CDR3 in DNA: TGTGCCAGCAGTTTTGGGGACAGAGAACAAGAGACCCAGTACTTC.

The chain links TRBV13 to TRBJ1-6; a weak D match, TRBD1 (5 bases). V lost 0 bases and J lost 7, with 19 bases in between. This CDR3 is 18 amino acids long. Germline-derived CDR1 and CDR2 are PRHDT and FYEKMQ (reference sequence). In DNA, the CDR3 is TGTGCCAGCAGCTTAGGTCTACGACAGATAGTGGTGAATTCACCCCTCCACTTT. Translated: CASSLGLRQIVVNSPLHF.

The CDR3 loop reads CASSLGRDQPQHF. CDR3 sequence (DNA): TGTGCCAGCAGTTTAGGGAGAGATCAGCCCCAGCATTTT. V and J are TRBV27 and TRBJ1-5; no reliable D call. Germline values: CDR1 MNHEY, CDR2 SMNVEV (reference sequence). The CDR3 loop spans 13 amino acids. V lost 2 bases, J lost 5 bases, and 7 bases lay in between.

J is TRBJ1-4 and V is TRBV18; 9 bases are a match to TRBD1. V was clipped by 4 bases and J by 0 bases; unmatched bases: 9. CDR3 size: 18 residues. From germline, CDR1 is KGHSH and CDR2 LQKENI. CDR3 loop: CASSRSGTGRSTNEKLFF. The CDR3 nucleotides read TGTGCCAGCTCACGCTCCGGGACAGGGAGGTCAACTAATGAAAAACTGTTTTTT.